This TCR beta chain was recovered during a study of T-cell memory formation after mild COVID-19. Study outcomes and limitations: There was a balanced CD4/CD8 profile in clones contracting day 15 to 85, and later expanders leaned CD4+.

Note on this clonotype: What it binds is not known.

V was trimmed by 3 bases and J by 8 bases, leaving 18 bases between them. CDR3 length equals 15 residues. MiXCR, applied by TCRdb to the 5' RACE reads, yields one record per CDR3 protein. Of 450,000 to 650,000 distinct CDR3 sequences listed, 20% are singletons. What was sequenced was PBMCs or a T cell subset sorted from them (not recorded which). The chain carries TRBV12-3 or TRBV12-4 and TRBJ2-3, with a weak D call TRBD2 (6 bases). The receptor was derived from an adult woman who had mild COVID-19 (a few samples of this study predate the infection). Cell type and time point are not known. Here the CDR3 DNA reads TGTGCCAGCAGTTTGGCGGGGTCCCCATCTGGTACGCAGTATTTT. This gives the protein CASSLAGSPSGTQYF.